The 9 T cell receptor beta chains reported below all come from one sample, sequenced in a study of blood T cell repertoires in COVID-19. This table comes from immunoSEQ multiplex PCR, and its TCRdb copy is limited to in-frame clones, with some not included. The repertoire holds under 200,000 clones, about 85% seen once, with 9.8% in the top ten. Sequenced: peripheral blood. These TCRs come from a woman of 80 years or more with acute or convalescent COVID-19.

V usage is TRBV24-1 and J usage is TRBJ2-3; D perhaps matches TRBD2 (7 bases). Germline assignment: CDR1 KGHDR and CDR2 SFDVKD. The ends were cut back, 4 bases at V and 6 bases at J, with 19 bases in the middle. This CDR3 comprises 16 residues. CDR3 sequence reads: CATSDPRGGGPDTQYF. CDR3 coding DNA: TGTGCCACCAGTGACCCCAGGGGCGGGGGCCCCGATACGCAGTATTTT.

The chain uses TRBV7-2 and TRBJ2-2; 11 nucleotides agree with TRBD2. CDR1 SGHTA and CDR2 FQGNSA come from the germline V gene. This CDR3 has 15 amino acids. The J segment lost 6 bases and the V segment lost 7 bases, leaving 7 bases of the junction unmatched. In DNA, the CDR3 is TGTGCCAGCAAAACTAGCGGGGGTGAGGCCGGGGAGCTGTTTTTT. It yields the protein CASKTSGGEAGELFF.

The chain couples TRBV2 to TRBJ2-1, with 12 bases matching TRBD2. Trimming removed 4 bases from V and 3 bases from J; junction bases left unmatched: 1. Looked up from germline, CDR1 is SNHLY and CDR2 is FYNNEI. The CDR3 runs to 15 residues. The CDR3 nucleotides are TGTGCCAGCAGTGTGACTAGCGGGGGCTACAATGAGCAGTTCTTC. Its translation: CASSVTSGGYNEQFF.

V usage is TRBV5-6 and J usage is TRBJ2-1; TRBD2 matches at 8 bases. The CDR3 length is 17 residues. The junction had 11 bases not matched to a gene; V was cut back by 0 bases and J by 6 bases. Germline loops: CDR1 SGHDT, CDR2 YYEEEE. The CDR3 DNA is TGTGCCAGCAGCTTGGGTATATTAGCGGGGTTGAGCAATGAGCAGTTCTTC. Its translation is CASSLGILAGLSNEQFF. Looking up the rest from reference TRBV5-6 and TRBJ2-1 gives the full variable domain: DAGVTQSPTHLIKTRGQQVTLRCSPKSGHDTVSWYQQALGQGPQFIFQYYEEEERQRGNFPDRFSGHQFPNYSSELNVNALLLGDSALYLCASSLGILAGLSNEQFFGPGTRLTVL.

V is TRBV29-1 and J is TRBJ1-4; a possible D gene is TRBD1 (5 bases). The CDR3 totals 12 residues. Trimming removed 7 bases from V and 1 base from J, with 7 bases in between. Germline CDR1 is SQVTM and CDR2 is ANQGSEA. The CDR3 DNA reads TGCAGCGCAAGGGGAACTAATGAAAAACTGTTTTTT. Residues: CSARGTNEKLFF.

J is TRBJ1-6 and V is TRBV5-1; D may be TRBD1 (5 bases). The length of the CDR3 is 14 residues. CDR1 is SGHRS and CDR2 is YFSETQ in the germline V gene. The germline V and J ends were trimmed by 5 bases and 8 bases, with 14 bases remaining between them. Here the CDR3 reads CASRRTGGDSPLHF. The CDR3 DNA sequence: TGCGCCAGCAGAAGAACAGGTGGGGATTCACCCCTCCACTTT.

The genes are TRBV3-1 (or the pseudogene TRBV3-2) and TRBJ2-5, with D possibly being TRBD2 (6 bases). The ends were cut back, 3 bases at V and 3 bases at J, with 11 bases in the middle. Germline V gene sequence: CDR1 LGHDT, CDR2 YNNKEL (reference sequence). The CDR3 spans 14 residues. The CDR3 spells CASSHRRGKETQYF. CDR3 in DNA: TGTGCCAGCAGCCATCGGCGGGGAAAAGAGACCCAGTACTTC.

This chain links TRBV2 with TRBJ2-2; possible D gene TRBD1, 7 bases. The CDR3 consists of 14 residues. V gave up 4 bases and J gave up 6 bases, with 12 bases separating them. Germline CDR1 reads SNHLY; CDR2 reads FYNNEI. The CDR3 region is CASSGGGGSGELFF. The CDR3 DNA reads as TGTGCCAGCAGTGGAGGAGGGGGCTCCGGGGAGCTGTTTTTT.

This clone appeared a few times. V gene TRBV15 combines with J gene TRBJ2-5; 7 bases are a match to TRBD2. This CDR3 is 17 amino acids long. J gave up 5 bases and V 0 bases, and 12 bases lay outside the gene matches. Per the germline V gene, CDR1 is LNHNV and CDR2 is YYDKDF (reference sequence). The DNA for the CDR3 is TGTGCCACCAGCAGAGATAGGGGCGGGGCAGCGGGGGAGACCCAGTACTTC. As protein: CATSRDRGGAAGETQYF.